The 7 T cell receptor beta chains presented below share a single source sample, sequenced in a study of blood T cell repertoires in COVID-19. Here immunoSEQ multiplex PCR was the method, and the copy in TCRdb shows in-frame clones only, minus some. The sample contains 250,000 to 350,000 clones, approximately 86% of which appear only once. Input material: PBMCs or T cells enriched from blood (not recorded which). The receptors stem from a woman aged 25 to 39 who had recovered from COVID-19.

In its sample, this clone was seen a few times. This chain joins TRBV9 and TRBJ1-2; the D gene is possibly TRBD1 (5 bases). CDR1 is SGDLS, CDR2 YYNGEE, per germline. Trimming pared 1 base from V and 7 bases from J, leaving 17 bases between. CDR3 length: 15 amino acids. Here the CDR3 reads CASSVLLGGNSGYTF. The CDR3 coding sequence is TGTGCCAGCAGCGTACTACTCGGGGGGAATAGTGGCTACACCTTC.

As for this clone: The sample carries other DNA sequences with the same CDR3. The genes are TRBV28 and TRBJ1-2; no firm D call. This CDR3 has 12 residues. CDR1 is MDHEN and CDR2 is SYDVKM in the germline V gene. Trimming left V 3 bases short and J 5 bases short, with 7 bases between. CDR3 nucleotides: TGTGCCAGCAGTTTCCGGGATTATGGCTACACCTTC. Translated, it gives CASSFRDYGYTF.

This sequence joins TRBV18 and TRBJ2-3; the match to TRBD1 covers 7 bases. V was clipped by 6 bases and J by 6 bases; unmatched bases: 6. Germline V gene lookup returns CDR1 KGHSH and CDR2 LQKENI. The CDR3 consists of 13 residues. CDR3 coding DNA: TGTGCCAGCTCCTCAGAACAGGGGGATACGCAGTATTTT. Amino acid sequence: CASSSEQGDTQYF.

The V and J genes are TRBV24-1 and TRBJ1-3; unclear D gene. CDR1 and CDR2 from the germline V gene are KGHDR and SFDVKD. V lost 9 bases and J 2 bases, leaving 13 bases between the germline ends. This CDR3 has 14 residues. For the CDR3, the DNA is TGTGCCACCTCCTCAGGCGGGGCTGGAAACACCATATATTTT. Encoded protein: CATSSGGAGNTIYF.

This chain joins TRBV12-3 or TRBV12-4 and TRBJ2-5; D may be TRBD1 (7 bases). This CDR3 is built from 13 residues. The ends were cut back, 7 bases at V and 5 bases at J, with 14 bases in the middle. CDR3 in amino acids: CASNQGGFETQYF. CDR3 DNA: TGTGCCAGCAATCAGGGGGGTTTTGAGACCCAGTACTTC.

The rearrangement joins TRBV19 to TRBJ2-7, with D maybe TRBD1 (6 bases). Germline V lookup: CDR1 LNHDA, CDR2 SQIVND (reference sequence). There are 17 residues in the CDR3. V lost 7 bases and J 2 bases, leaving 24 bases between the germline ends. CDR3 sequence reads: CASNRDTSQFPPYEQYF. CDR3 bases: TGTGCCAGTAATCGGGACACCAGCCAGTTCCCCCCCTACGAGCAGTACTTC.

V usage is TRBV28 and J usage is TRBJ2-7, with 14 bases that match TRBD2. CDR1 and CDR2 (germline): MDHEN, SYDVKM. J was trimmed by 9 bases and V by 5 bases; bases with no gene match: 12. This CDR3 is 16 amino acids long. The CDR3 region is CASSLNPGLAGVAQYF. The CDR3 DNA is TGTGCCAGCAGTCTAAACCCGGGACTAGCGGGAGTCGCGCAGTACTTC. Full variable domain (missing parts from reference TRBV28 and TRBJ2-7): DVKVTQSSRYLVKRTGEKVFLECVQDMDHENMFWYRQDPGLGLRLIYFSYDVKMKEKGDIPEGYSVSREKKERFSLILESASTNQTSMYLCASSLNPGLAGVAQYFGPGTRLTVT.